The rows below give T cell receptor beta chains drawn from one sample of a study of a mutant IDH1 vaccine in newly diagnosed glioma. Generated by immunoSEQ multiplex PCR, the TCRdb table keeps only in-frame clones and is missing some. The profile shows 75,000 to 100,000 clones, over 75% of them singletons. The source was PBMCs, collected from a glioma patient treated with radiotherapy, temozolomide or both. The receptors derive from a middle-aged man with glioma. Some clones in this sample may be carry-over from other donors' samples. The CDR3 runs from the conserved cysteine through the conserved F or W. A D gene is named only where the DNA matches it firmly. Size values are once, few and many counts, or a class for expanded clones, and some rows have none.

V	D	size	J	DNA	CDR3
TRBV6-5	-	-	TRBJ1-1	TGTGCCAGCAGTTACTCGGCGGGGATAAACACTGAAGCTTTCTTT	CASSYSAGINTEAFF
TRBV5-1	-	-	TRBJ1-1	TGCGCCAGCAGCTTGTGGGGAGAGACTGAAGCTTTCTTT	CASSLWGETEAFF
TRBV29-1	TRBD1	-	TRBJ2-3	TGCAGCGTCTGGGAAGGGGGCGATACGCAGTATTTT	CSVWEGGDTQYF
TRBV5-1	-	-	TRBJ2-1	TGCGCCAGCAGCCGCGGATACAATGAGCAGTTCTTC	CASSRGYNEQFF
TRBV29-1	TRBD2	-	TRBJ2-1	TGCAGCATCCGGGAGGGCAATGAGCAGTTCTTC	CSIREGNEQFF
TRBV19	-	-	TRBJ1-5	TGTGCCAGTAAACAGGGTAATCAGCCCCAGCATTTT	CASKQGNQPQHF
TRBV12-5	-	-	TRBJ2-7	TGTGCTAGTGGTTTAAACGGATTGTACGAGCAGTACTTC	CASGLNGLYEQYF
TRBV7-9	TRBD2	-	TRBJ2-3	TGTGCCAGCAGCTTAGGGGGACTAGTGACAGATACGCAGTATTTT	CASSLGGLVTDTQYF
TRBV6-6	-	-	TRBJ2-7	TGTGCCAGCAGTAGGGTGGACAGAAACGAGCAGTACTTC	CASSRVDRNEQYF
TRBV10-2	-	-	TRBJ1-6	TGCGCCAGCGCTGTCAGGTCTAATTCACCCCTCCACTTT	CASAVRSNSPLHF
TRBV19	-	-	TRBJ1-1	TGTGCCAGTAGTGACAGACCCCAGAACACTGAAGCTTTCTTT	CASSDRPQNTEAFF
TRBV21-1	-	-	TRBJ1-3	TGTGCCAGCAGCCGGACAGGGGAGGACACCATATATTTT	CASSRTGEDTIYF
TRBV2	-	-	TRBJ1-1	TGTGCCAGCAGCTTACAGGGTAACACTGAAGCTTTCTTT	CASSLQGNTEAFF
TRBV18	-	-	TRBJ1-1	TGTGCCAGCTCACCACAGGGGACTGAAGCTTTCTTT	CASSPQGTEAFF
TRBV6-1	TRBD1	few	TRBJ1-6	TGTGCCAGCAGTGACAGGGGGAATTCACCCCTCCACTTT	CASSDRGNSPLHF
TRBV2	TRBD1	-	TRBJ2-1	TGTGCCAGCAGTGAATGGAGTTGGACAGGGATTTACAATGAGCAGTTCTTC	CASSEWSWTGIYNEQFF
TRBV6-6	TRBD2	-	TRBJ2-7	TGTGCCAGCAGTTCTAGCGGGGGGCCAACCTACGAGCAGTACTTC	CASSSSGGPTYEQYF
TRBV9	-	few	TRBJ1-6	TGTGCCAGCAGCGTAGAGGTTAATTCACCCCTCCACTTT	CASSVEVNSPLHF
TRBV2	-	-	TRBJ1-4	TGTGCCAGCAGTGAAGCGGCATGGGCTAATGAAAAACTGTTTTTT	CASSEAAWANEKLFF
TRBV16	-	few	TRBJ1-2	TGTGCCAGCAGCCAAGCGGTGGGCAGCTCCGACTATGGCTACACCTTC	CASSQAVGSSDYGYTF
TRBV6-6	-	-	TRBJ2-5	TGTGCCAGCAAAGAGGTTGGAGAGACCCAGTACTTC	CASKEVGETQYF
TRBV7-8	-	-	TRBJ2-3	TGTGCCAGCAGCTACCGACAGACAGATACGCAGTATTTT	CASSYRQTDTQYF
TRBV5-4	-	-	TRBJ1-4	TGTGCCAGCAGCTTGGCCGGGGCAGGGGACTCCGAAAAACTGTTTTTT	CASSLAGAGDSEKLFF
TRBV5-6	TRBD1	-	TRBJ2-7	TGTGCCAGCAGCTTCGGGACAGGGGCCTACGAGCAGTACTTC	CASSFGTGAYEQYF
TRBV25-1	-	-	TRBJ1-6	TGTGCCAGCAGTGACACGGGAGTTGATTCACCCCTCCACTTT	CASSDTGVDSPLHF
TRBV6-5	-	once	TRBJ1-2	TGTGCCAGCAGGCCACCACTGATAGCTAACTATGGCTACACCTTC	CASRPPLIANYGYTF
TRBV5-6	-	-	TRBJ2-7	TGTGCCAGCAGCGGCGTCGGCAGCCAGTCCCCGTACGAGCAGTACTTC	CASSGVGSQSPYEQYF
TRBV6-1	TRBD1	-	TRBJ2-7	TGTGCCAGCAGCGGGACAGGGATCTACGAGCAGTACTTC	CASSGTGIYEQYF
TRBV4-1	-	-	TRBJ2-7	TGCGCCAGCAGCCAAGGTTTAGGACTCCGATTTCCCTACGAGCAGTACTTC	CASSQGLGLRFPYEQYF
TRBV2	-	-	TRBJ2-6	TGTGCCAGCAGTGATAGTAGCCCCCCCAGCAACGTCCTGACTTTC	CASSDSSPPSNVLTF
TRBV5-4	TRBD1	-	TRBJ1-2	TGTGCCAGCAGCGCGGGGGGACAGGGGGTAGGCACCTTC	CASSAGGQGVGTF
TRBV4-1	TRBD1	-	TRBJ1-6	TGCGCCAGCAGCCAACCGTACAGGGGCTATAATTCACCCCTCCACTTT	CASSQPYRGYNSPLHF
TRBV6-1	-	few	TRBJ1-3	TGTGCCAGCAGTGAGGGGGAGTCGGCAGGAAACACCATATATTTT	CASSEGESAGNTIYF
TRBV6-6	-	-	TRBJ1-1	TGTGCCAGCAGTGCCCAGACAGTCCGAGGGACTGAAGCTTTCTTT	CASSAQTVRGTEAFF
TRBV13	-	-	TRBJ1-1	TGTGCCAGCAGCCTTTTGAACACTGAAGCTTTCTTT	CASSLLNTEAFF
TRBV18	-	-	TRBJ2-3	TGTGCCAGCCTTAACTGGGATACGCAGTATTTT	CASLNWDTQYF
TRBV5-1	-	-	TRBJ1-1	TGCGCCAGCAGCCGGGGCGGGAAGCCTGAAGCTTTCTTT	CASSRGGKPEAFF
TRBV4-1	-	-	TRBJ1-2	TGCGCCAGCAGCCACCAGAATCACTATGGCTACACCTTC	CASSHQNHYGYTF
TRBV4-1	TRBD1	-	TRBJ2-2	TGCGCCAGCAGCCAAGAAAGGGGGCGGTACACCGGGGAGCTGTTTTTT	CASSQERGRYTGELFF
TRBV5-4	-	once	TRBJ1-1	TGTGCCAGCAGCGGCAGGGCAAACACTGAAGCTTTCTTT	CASSGRANTEAFF
TRBV7-9	TRBD1	-	TRBJ2-5	TGTGCCAGCAGCGGACAGGGGTCCGGCGAGACCCAGTACTTC	CASSGQGSGETQYF
TRBV7-6	-	-	TRBJ1-4	TGTGCCAGCAGCGCGAGCGTGGGGGCGGAAAAACTGTTTTTT	CASSASVGAEKLFF
TRBV5-1	-	-	TRBJ1-1	TGCGCCAGCAGCTTGGATGGAGGCCTGAACACTGAAGCTTTCTTT	CASSLDGGLNTEAFF
TRBV7-9	TRBD1	-	TRBJ1-1	TGTGCCAGCAGCTCCCGGGACAGGGGCGTAGGAGCTTTCTTT	CASSSRDRGVGAFF
TRBV7-2	-	once	TRBJ2-5	TGTGCCAGCAGCCAACAGGTGGGCCAAGAGACCCAGTACTTC	CASSQQVGQETQYF
TRBV4-2	-	few	TRBJ1-1	TGTGCCAGCAGCCAAGGTGTAAAGGCTTTCTTT	CASSQGVKAFF
TRBV4-1	-	-	TRBJ1-4	TGCGCCAGCAGCCTACATCCCGGGGCGGGTGGTGAAAAACTGTTTTTT	CASSLHPGAGGEKLFF
TRBV6-6	TRBD1	-	TRBJ2-7	TGTGCCAGCAGCAACAGGGGTCACGAGCAGTACTTC	CASSNRGHEQYF
TRBV19	TRBD1	-	TRBJ1-5	TGTGCCAGTAGTATGACAGGGCAGCCCCAGCATTTT	CASSMTGQPQHF
TRBV7-8	TRBD1	-	TRBJ2-3	TGTGCCAGCAGCCCGACAGGGGAAGCAGATACGCAGTATTTT	CASSPTGEADTQYF
TRBV5-1	-	-	TRBJ1-2	TGCGCCAGCAGCTCCGGAGGTGTGGAGAACTATGGCTACACCTTC	CASSSGGVENYGYTF
TRBV6-6	TRBD1	-	TRBJ1-5	TGTGCCAGCAGTTACGGGACAGGGGATTTACAGCATTTT	CASSYGTGDLQHF
TRBV5-4	TRBD1	-	TRBJ1-4	TGTGCCAGCAGCGACCGGCGGGACAGGGTAGGGGAAAAACTGTTTTTT	CASSDRRDRVGEKLFF
TRBV7-9	-	-	TRBJ1-2	TGTGCCAGCAGCGAGCCACAGGGTAACGATGGCTACACCTTC	CASSEPQGNDGYTF